These T cell receptor beta chains were read from a single sample in a study of blood T cell repertoires in COVID-19. Generated by immunoSEQ multiplex PCR, the TCRdb table keeps only in-frame clones and is missing some. The top ten clones hold 5% to 7% of a sample with tens of thousands of clones, around 83% of them seen once. Specimen: peripheral blood. Receptors were obtained from an older woman with acute or convalescent COVID-19. The CDR3 runs from the conserved cysteine through the conserved F or W. D genes are given only for firm matches. For some rows the clone size is stated as once, few or many, or as a class when expanded; others skip it.

CDR3 protein: CASSYEGNTIYF
CDR3 DNA: TGTGCCAGCAGTTACGAGGGAAACACCATATATTTT
V gene: TRBV6-5
J gene: TRBJ1-3
D gene: -
clone size: few

CDR3 protein: CSVRPLQGTTDTQYF
CDR3 DNA: TGCAGCGTACGTCCTCTACAGGGGACGACAGATACGCAGTATTTT
V gene: TRBV29-1
J gene: TRBJ2-3
D gene: TRBD1
clone size: -

CDR3 protein: CASSPPQSGYNEQFF
CDR3 DNA: TGTGCCAGCAGTCCCCCCCAGTCAGGGTACAATGAGCAGTTCTTC
V gene: TRBV6-6
J gene: TRBJ2-1
D gene: -
clone size: -

CDR3 protein: CASSATGDGYTF
CDR3 DNA: TGTGCCAGCAGCGCGACAGGGGATGGCTACACCTTC
V gene: TRBV7-3
J gene: TRBJ1-2
D gene: TRBD1
clone size: -

CDR3 protein: CASSYGTGITEAFF
CDR3 DNA: TGTGCCAGCAGTTACGGGACAGGGATCACTGAAGCTTTCTTT
V gene: TRBV6-5
J gene: TRBJ1-1
D gene: TRBD1
clone size: once

CDR3 protein: CASSVTEEPGFIEQYF
CDR3 DNA: TGTGCCAGCAGCGTAACCGAGGAGCCAGGGTTTATCGAGCAGTACTTC
V gene: TRBV9
J gene: TRBJ2-7
D gene: -
clone size: -

CDR3 protein: CASSSQRGGPYEQFF
CDR3 DNA: TGTGCCAGTAGTAGCCAGCGGGGGGGCCCTTATGAGCAGTTCTTC
V gene: TRBV19
J gene: TRBJ2-1
D gene: TRBD2
clone size: once

CDR3 protein: CASSVRPGTNTGELFF
CDR3 DNA: TGTGCCAGCAGCGTACGACCAGGTACGAACACCGGGGAGCTGTTTTTT
V gene: TRBV9
J gene: TRBJ2-2
D gene: -
clone size: once

CDR3 protein: CAWSVINTGELFF
CDR3 DNA: TGTGCCTGGAGTGTAATAAACACCGGGGAGCTGTTTTTT
V gene: TRBV30
J gene: TRBJ2-2
D gene: -
clone size: -

CDR3 protein: CASSAGGQFNSPLHF
CDR3 DNA: TGCGCCAGCAGCGCTGGGGGACAGTTTAATTCACCCCTCCACTTT
V gene: TRBV5-1
J gene: TRBJ1-6
D gene: TRBD1
clone size: once

CDR3 protein: CASSIGGQGPTNEKLFF
CDR3 DNA: TGTGCCAGTAGTATAGGTGGACAGGGACCGACTAATGAAAAACTGTTTTTT
V gene: TRBV19
J gene: TRBJ1-4
D gene: TRBD1
clone size: -

CDR3 protein: CAWSVEGPQHF
CDR3 DNA: TGTGCCTGGAGTGTTGAGGGACCCCAGCATTTT
V gene: TRBV30
J gene: TRBJ1-5
D gene: -
clone size: -

CDR3 protein: CAAAGTGEETQYF
CDR3 DNA: TGTGCCGCGGCCGGGACAGGGGAAGAGACCCAGTACTTC
V gene: TRBV19
J gene: TRBJ2-5
D gene: TRBD1
clone size: -

CDR3 protein: CASSLGGNYGYTF
CDR3 DNA: TGTGCCAGCAGCTTGGGCGGAAACTATGGCTACACCTTC
V gene: TRBV5-5
J gene: TRBJ1-2
D gene: -
clone size: once

CDR3 protein: CASSVDEGAGGNTIYF
CDR3 DNA: TGCGCCAGCAGCGTTGATGAGGGAGCGGGAGGAAACACCATATATTTT
V gene: TRBV5-1
J gene: TRBJ1-3
D gene: -
clone size: -

CDR3 protein: CASSYGTLNTEAFF
CDR3 DNA: TGTGCCAGCAGCTATGGGACTTTGAACACTGAAGCTTTCTTT
V gene: TRBV3-1/TRBV3-2
J gene: TRBJ1-1
D gene: -
clone size: -

CDR3 protein: CASSFGVAGYEETQYF
CDR3 DNA: TGCGCCAGCAGCTTCGGTGTAGCGGGGTACGAAGAGACCCAGTACTTC
V gene: TRBV5-1
J gene: TRBJ2-5
D gene: TRBD2
clone size: -

CDR3 protein: CASGQLANYGYTF
CDR3 DNA: TGTGCCAGCGGACAGCTAGCTAACTATGGCTACACCTTC
V gene: TRBV7-9
J gene: TRBJ1-2
D gene: -
clone size: -

CDR3 protein: CASNHRTGANYGYTF
CDR3 DNA: TGTGCCAGCAATCATCGGACAGGAGCGAACTATGGCTACACCTTC
V gene: TRBV19
J gene: TRBJ1-2
D gene: TRBD1
clone size: -

CDR3 protein: CASNAPGQDEKLFF
CDR3 DNA: TGTGCCAGCAACGCCCCGGGACAGGATGAAAAACTGTTTTTT
V gene: TRBV6-6
J gene: TRBJ1-4
D gene: TRBD1
clone size: -

CDR3 protein: CASTLRGRGNQPQHF
CDR3 DNA: TGTGCCAGTACATTGCGGGGGCGAGGCAATCAGCCCCAGCATTTT
V gene: TRBV19
J gene: TRBJ1-5
D gene: -
clone size: -

CDR3 protein: CASSFGQTDENYGYTF
CDR3 DNA: TGTGCCAGCAGCTTTGGTCAGACAGACGAAAACTATGGCTACACCTTC
V gene: TRBV7-9
J gene: TRBJ1-2
D gene: -
clone size: -

CDR3 protein: CASQLDRTNYGYTF
CDR3 DNA: TGTGCCAGCCAATTGGACAGGACTAACTATGGCTACACCTTC
V gene: TRBV6-5
J gene: TRBJ1-2
D gene: TRBD1
clone size: -

CDR3 protein: CASRLREATNYGYTF
CDR3 DNA: TGTGCCAGCAGACTAAGAGAGGCGACTAACTATGGCTACACCTTC
V gene: TRBV5-4
J gene: TRBJ1-2
D gene: -
clone size: -

CDR3 protein: CASSTGLQSTDTQYF
CDR3 DNA: TGCGCCAGCAGTACGGGACTCCAGTCCACAGATACGCAGTATTTT
V gene: TRBV10-1
J gene: TRBJ2-3
D gene: -
clone size: -

CDR3 protein: CASSPGQGAGTGELFF
CDR3 DNA: TGTGCCAGCAGCCCCGGACAGGGGGCCGGGACCGGGGAGCTGTTTTTT
V gene: TRBV11-3
J gene: TRBJ2-2
D gene: TRBD1
clone size: -

CDR3 protein: CASSIASEQYF
CDR3 DNA: TGTGCCAGTAGTATAGCATCCGAGCAGTACTTC
V gene: TRBV19
J gene: TRBJ2-7
D gene: -
clone size: -

CDR3 protein: CASSLALTGGTEAFF
CDR3 DNA: TGCGCCAGCAGCTTGGCTCTTACGGGGGGGACTGAAGCTTTCTTT
V gene: TRBV5-1
J gene: TRBJ1-1
D gene: -
clone size: once

CDR3 protein: CSTSGGWVTDTQYF
CDR3 DNA: TGCAGCACCTCGGGCGGGTGGGTTACAGATACGCAGTATTTT
V gene: TRBV29-1
J gene: TRBJ2-3
D gene: -
clone size: -

CDR3 protein: CASDMSLAAEAFF
CDR3 DNA: TGTGCCAGCGATATGAGCTTAGCGGCTGAAGCTTTCTTT
V gene: TRBV6-5
J gene: TRBJ1-1
D gene: -
clone size: once

CDR3 protein: CASSEVGQRYGYTF
CDR3 DNA: TGTGCCAGCAGTGAAGTGGGACAGCGGTATGGCTACACCTTC
V gene: TRBV6-1
J gene: TRBJ1-2
D gene: TRBD1
clone size: -

CDR3 protein: CASSQAGGQGSPLHF
CDR3 DNA: TGTGCCAGCAGCCAAGCCGGAGGACAGGGTTCACCCCTCCACTTT
V gene: TRBV3-1/TRBV3-2
J gene: TRBJ1-6
D gene: TRBD1
clone size: -

CDR3 protein: CASSLDSSQPQHF
CDR3 DNA: TGTGCCAGCAGCCTGGACAGTAGCCAGCCCCAGCATTTT
V gene: TRBV6-2/TRBV6-3
J gene: TRBJ1-5
D gene: -
clone size: -

CDR3 protein: CSVESGRRMGYGYTF
CDR3 DNA: TGCAGCGTTGAATCAGGACGGAGGATGGGCTATGGCTACACCTTC
V gene: TRBV29-1
J gene: TRBJ1-2
D gene: -
clone size: -

CDR3 protein: CSVEGQGAYEQYF
CDR3 DNA: TGCAGCGTTGAGGGACAGGGTGCCTACGAGCAGTACTTC
V gene: TRBV29-1
J gene: TRBJ2-7
D gene: TRBD1
clone size: -

CDR3 protein: CASSPPSGNTEAFF
CDR3 DNA: TGTGCCAGCTCTCCACCTAGTGGGAACACTGAAGCTTTCTTT
V gene: TRBV18
J gene: TRBJ1-1
D gene: -
clone size: few

CDR3 protein: CASRANMNTEAFF
CDR3 DNA: TGTGCCAGCAGAGCCAATATGAACACTGAAGCTTTCTTT
V gene: TRBV2
J gene: TRBJ1-1
D gene: -
clone size: -

CDR3 protein: CASSSTSGVNEQFF
CDR3 DNA: TGTGCCAGCAGCTCCACGTCAGGGGTAAATGAGCAGTTCTTC
V gene: TRBV7-3
J gene: TRBJ2-1
D gene: -
clone size: -

CDR3 protein: CASSLGGSNTGELFF
CDR3 DNA: TGCGCCAGCAGCTTGGGTGGCAGTAACACCGGGGAGCTGTTTTTT
V gene: TRBV5-1
J gene: TRBJ2-2
D gene: -
clone size: few

CDR3 protein: CASSRTGVTGNQPQHF
CDR3 DNA: TGTGCCAGTAGTAGGACAGGGGTTACTGGCAATCAGCCCCAGCATTTT
V gene: TRBV19
J gene: TRBJ1-5
D gene: TRBD1
clone size: -

CDR3 protein: CASSLSVPFNEKLFF
CDR3 DNA: TGTGCCAGCAGCTTATCTGTCCCGTTCAATGAAAAACTGTTTTTT
V gene: TRBV14
J gene: TRBJ1-4
D gene: -
clone size: -

CDR3 protein: CASSQGTSRTDTQYF
CDR3 DNA: TGTGCCAGCAGCCAAGGTACTAGCCGCACAGATACGCAGTATTTT
V gene: TRBV3-1/TRBV3-2
J gene: TRBJ2-3
D gene: -
clone size: -

CDR3 protein: CAITQGTNNEQFF
CDR3 DNA: TGTGCCATCACGCAGGGTACGAACAATGAGCAGTTCTTC
V gene: TRBV6-6
J gene: TRBJ2-1
D gene: -
clone size: -

CDR3 protein: CASSRYREGNYGYTF
CDR3 DNA: TGTGCCAGCAGCAGATACAGGGAGGGTAACTATGGCTACACCTTC
V gene: TRBV2
J gene: TRBJ1-2
D gene: -
clone size: -

CDR3 protein: CASSEDRGQWYEQYF
CDR3 DNA: TGTGCCAGCAGTGAAGACAGGGGGCAATGGTACGAGCAGTACTTC
V gene: TRBV2
J gene: TRBJ2-7
D gene: TRBD1
clone size: -

CDR3 protein: CASIAGQGMVSPLHF
CDR3 DNA: TGTGCCAGCATAGCGGGACAGGGGATGGTTTCACCCCTCCACTTT
V gene: TRBV2
J gene: TRBJ1-6
D gene: TRBD1
clone size: -

CDR3 protein: CASSLGGPKQETQYF
CDR3 DNA: TGTGCCAGCAGCTTAGGGGGGCCCAAGCAAGAGACCCAGTACTTC
V gene: TRBV11-2
J gene: TRBJ2-5
D gene: -
clone size: -

CDR3 protein: CASSEDRGGSYNSPLHF
CDR3 DNA: TGTGCCAGCAGTGAAGACAGGGGTGGCTCCTATAATTCACCCCTCCACTTT
V gene: TRBV6-1
J gene: TRBJ1-6
D gene: TRBD1
clone size: -

CDR3 protein: CSVEARQGPTGELFF
CDR3 DNA: TGCAGCGTTGAAGCCCGACAGGGCCCCACCGGGGAGCTGTTTTTT
V gene: TRBV29-1
J gene: TRBJ2-2
D gene: TRBD1
clone size: -

CDR3 protein: CASSEGTGQETQYF
CDR3 DNA: TGTGCCAGCAGTGAAGGGACAGGGCAAGAGACCCAGTACTTC
V gene: TRBV6-1
J gene: TRBJ2-5
D gene: TRBD1
clone size: -

CDR3 protein: CASSANQGTEGYTF
CDR3 DNA: TGTGCCAGCAGCGCCAACCAGGGGACAGAGGGCTACACCTTC
V gene: TRBV9
J gene: TRBJ1-2
D gene: TRBD1
clone size: -